This record concerns one TCR beta chain sequence. Its antigen remains unidentified. Per the germline V gene, CDR1 is SQVTM and CDR2 is ANQGSEA. The V end lost 4 bases, the J end lost 4 bases, and 14 bases lay between the germline ends. This CDR3 region has 14 residues. This sample is drawn from a study of early stage breast cancer tumors. General observations from the study: Commonly generated sequences made up most enriched TCRB sequences shared between patients.

Sequencing was performed with immunoSEQ multiplex PCR; in TCRdb, only in-frame clones are kept and a portion is missing. Of approximately 48,000 clones listed, under 95% are singletons. Sequencing was done on a sample of blood. This chain uses TRBV29-1 with TRBJ1-3; tentative D call: TRBD1 (5 bases). The sequence derives from a person between 65 and 79 years old with breast cancer. The CDR3 reads CSVVWGAKGNTIYF. The CDR3 region has the DNA TGCAGCGTTGTTTGGGGCGCGAAGGGAAACACCATATATTTT.